This T cell receptor (beta chain) was sequenced in a study of T cell changes during pregnancy in multiple sclerosis. The CDR3 consists of 11 residues. Trimming removed 5 bases at V and 2 bases at J, with 3 bases between. CDR1 and CDR2 from the germline V gene are LNHNV and YYDKDF (reference sequence). Assay: immunoSEQ multiplex PCR; the TCRdb copy retains only in-frame clones and omits some. The sample holds roughly 32,000 clones; about 92% are singletons and the top ten take 0.4% to 0.5%. The J gene is TRBJ2-5, the V gene TRBV15; no reliable D call. This receptor was identified in a female donor with multiple sclerosis, enrolled in a pregnancy study. The starting material was CD4+ T cells from peripheral blood mononuclear cells, obtained in the second trimester of pregnancy. CDR3 nucleotide sequence: TGTGCCACCAGCCATCAAGAGACCCAGTACTTC. This codes for CATSHQETQYF.